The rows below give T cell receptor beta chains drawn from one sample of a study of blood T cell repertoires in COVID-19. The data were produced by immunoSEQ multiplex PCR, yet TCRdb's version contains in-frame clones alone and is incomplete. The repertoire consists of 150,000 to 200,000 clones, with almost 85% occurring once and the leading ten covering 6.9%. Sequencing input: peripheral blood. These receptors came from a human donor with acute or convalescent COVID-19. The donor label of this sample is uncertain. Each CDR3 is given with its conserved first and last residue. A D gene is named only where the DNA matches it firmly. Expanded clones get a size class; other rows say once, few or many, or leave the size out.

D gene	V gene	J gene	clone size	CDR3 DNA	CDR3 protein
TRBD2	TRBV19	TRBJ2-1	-	TGTGCCAGTAATACCGGGACTAGCGGGAGAGTTAACAATGAGCAGTTCTTC	CASNTGTSGRVNNEQFF
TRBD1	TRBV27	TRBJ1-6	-	TGTGCCAGCAGTTTGGGGACAGGGAATAATTCACCCCTCCACTTT	CASSLGTGNNSPLHF
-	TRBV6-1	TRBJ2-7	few	TGTGCCAGCAGTGAAAAACGACCTACGCGGGAGCAGTACTTC	CASSEKRPTREQYF
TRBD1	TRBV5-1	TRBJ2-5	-	TGCGCCAGCAGCAATTCCGGACAGGGGGCGCGAGAGACCCAGTACTTC	CASSNSGQGARETQYF
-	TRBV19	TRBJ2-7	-	TGTGCCAGTAACGCATCCCCGGACGAGCAGTACTTC	CASNASPDEQYF
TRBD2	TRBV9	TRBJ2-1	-	TGTTCCAGCGGGAGGTTGAATGAGCAGTTCTTC	CSSGRLNEQFF
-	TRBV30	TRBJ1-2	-	TGTGCCTGGAGTGCAGGTTTCCTAGGCTACACCTTC	CAWSAGFLGYTF
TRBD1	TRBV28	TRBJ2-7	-	TGTGCCAGCAGTGAGACCCGGACAGGGGCTTACGAGCAGTACTTC	CASSETRTGAYEQYF
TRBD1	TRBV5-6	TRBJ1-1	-	TGTGCCAGCAGCCCAGGGGGCGGAGTCGGTGAAGCTTTCTTT	CASSPGGGVGEAFF
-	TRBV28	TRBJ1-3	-	TGTGCCAGCAGTTTACCGGGGTCAGGAAACACCATATATTTT	CASSLPGSGNTIYF
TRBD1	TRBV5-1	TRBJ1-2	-	TGCGCCAGCAGCTTGGAGACAGGGAACTATGGCTACACCTTC	CASSLETGNYGYTF
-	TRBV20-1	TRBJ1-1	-	TGCAGTGTAATCTTGAACACTGAAGCTTTCTTT	CSVILNTEAFF
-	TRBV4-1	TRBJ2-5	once	TGCGCCAGCAGCTCAGAGGCGTATCGAGAGACCCAGTACTTC	CASSSEAYRETQYF
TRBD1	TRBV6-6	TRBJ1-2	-	TGTGCCAGCAGTGGGACAGGGGAGATTGGCTACACCTTC	CASSGTGEIGYTF
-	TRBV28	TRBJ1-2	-	TGTGCCATCCTCGGTGGGCTCTATGGCTACACCTTC	CAILGGLYGYTF
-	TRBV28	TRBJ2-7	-	TGTGCCAGCATATCGGGGGTTACCTACGAGCAGTACTTC	CASISGVTYEQYF
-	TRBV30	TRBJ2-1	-	TGTGCCTGGAGTGGTCGGGAGAAGCAGTTCTTC	CAWSGREKQFF
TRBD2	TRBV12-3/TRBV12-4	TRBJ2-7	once	TGTGCCAGCAGGCGGGGGGCGGAGCAGTACTTC	CASRRGAEQYF
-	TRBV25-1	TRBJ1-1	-	TGTGCCAGCAGTCAGTCAGGGAACACTGAAGCTTTCTTT	CASSQSGNTEAFF
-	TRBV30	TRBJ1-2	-	TGTGCCTGGAGCCTTGAGGGCCAAAAGGGCTACACCTTC	CAWSLEGQKGYTF
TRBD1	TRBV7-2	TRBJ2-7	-	TGTGCCAGCAGCGTACAGGGGCTTAACTACGAGCAGTACTTC	CASSVQGLNYEQYF
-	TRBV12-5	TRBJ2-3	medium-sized	TGTGCTAGTGGTTCGACTACCCGCACAGATACGCAGTATTTT	CASGSTTRTDTQYF
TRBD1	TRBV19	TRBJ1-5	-	TGTGCCAGTAGTATACAGGGGGCACTCAATAAACAGCCCCAGCATTTT	CASSIQGALNKQPQHF
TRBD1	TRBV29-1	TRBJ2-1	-	TGCAGCGTACCCGGGACAGGGATAATAAATGAGCAGTTCTTC	CSVPGTGIINEQFF
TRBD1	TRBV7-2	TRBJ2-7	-	TGTGCCAGCAGCTTAGAGGCAGGGGGACGCCACGAGCAGTACTTC	CASSLEAGGRHEQYF